This entry lists 25 T cell receptor beta chains sequenced from one sample in a study of shared clonotypes between healthy human individuals. Naive CD8 populations comprised CD45RO-negative cells positively selected for CCR7, excluding terminally differentiated effector memory CD45RA+ cells. Using immunoSEQ multiplex PCR, the repertoire was profiled, and TCRdb retains in-frame clones only, with some absent. Among 1.5 million to 2.5 million clones listed, about 95% were seen once. Sequencing used naive CD8+ T cells sorted from blood. These receptors all stem from a man in his late teens or twenties in good health.

The rearrangement links TRBV4-1 to TRBJ1-1; D unresolved. CDR1 is MGHRA and CDR2 is YSYEKL in the germline V gene. The CDR3 sequence is 15 residues long. The germline V and J ends were trimmed by 1 base and 5 bases, with 14 bases remaining between them. CDR3 residues: CASSQGSYSGTEAFF. The CDR3 DNA reads as TGCGCCAGCAGCCAAGGGTCCTATTCGGGGACTGAAGCTTTCTTT.

This rearrangement joins TRBV4-1 to TRBJ2-1; D is unclear. Germline assignment: CDR1 MGHRA and CDR2 YSYEKL. Trimming cost V 0 bases and J 3 bases, with 9 bases left between them. CDR3 length: 15 amino acids. CDR3 in amino acids: CASSQDRADYNEQFF. The CDR3 coding sequence is TGCGCCAGCAGCCAAGATCGGGCCGACTACAATGAGCAGTTCTTC.

The rearrangement joins TRBV4-1 to TRBJ1-2; D gene unclear. V was clipped by 5 bases and J by 4 bases, with 11 bases between them. This CDR3 comprises 13 residues. The germline gives CDR1 MGHRA, CDR2 YSYEKL. CDR3 sequence: CASSEDGTYGYTF. The CDR3 bases are TGCGCCAGCAGCGAGGACGGTACCTATGGCTACACCTTC.

The gene calls are TRBV7-2 and TRBJ2-2; the match to TRBD2 covers 11 bases. The CDR3 has 16 amino acids. After removal of 3 bases from V and 9 bases from J, the junction contained 9 bases not matched to a gene. Per the germline V gene, CDR1 is SGHTA and CDR2 is FQGNSA. DNA of the CDR3: TGTGCCAGCAGCTTCGATTTAGCGGGAGGGCCCCGGGAGCTGTTTTTT. This codes for CASSFDLAGGPRELFF.

The chain recombines TRBV6-1 with TRBJ2-7, with D hard to call. V was trimmed by 3 bases and J by 0 bases, leaving 12 bases between them. The CDR3 runs to 15 residues. The germline V gene has CDR1 MNHNS and CDR2 SASEGT. The CDR3: CASSELRVSSYEQYF. In DNA, the CDR3 is TGTGCCAGCAGTGAGCTCAGAGTAAGCTCCTACGAGCAGTACTTC.

The J gene is TRBJ2-3, the V gene TRBV4-3; 15 positions match TRBD2. CDR3 length: 16 amino acids. CDR1 is LGHNA and CDR2 is YSLEER in the germline V gene. Trimming removed 4 bases from V and 4 bases from J; junction bases left unmatched: 3. CDR3 sequence reads: CASSPRTSGRADTQYF. The CDR3 DNA reads as TGCGCCAGCAGCCCGAGGACTAGCGGGAGGGCAGATACGCAGTATTTT.

Only one count was recorded for this clone. The CDR3: CASRGTTVNEQFF. Written as DNA, the CDR3 is TGTGCCAGCAGGGGGACTACAGTAAATGAGCAGTTCTTC. The chain combines TRBV2 with TRBJ2-1; 7 bases are shared with TRBD2. V was clipped by 6 bases and J by 7 bases; unmatched bases: 6. This CDR3 has 13 residues. CDR1 SNHLY and CDR2 FYNNEI come from the germline V gene.

The chain employs TRBV4-1 and TRBJ2-7; 8 positions match TRBD1. In germline, CDR1 is MGHRA, CDR2 YSYEKL. V was pared by 3 bases and J by 3 bases, with 4 bases of the junction left unmatched. This CDR3 is 14 amino acids long. As DNA, the CDR3 is TGCGCCAGCAGCCACGTAACAGGGGGCTACGAGCAGTACTTC. Its translation: CASSHVTGGYEQYF.

The genes are TRBV10-2 and TRBJ2-7; D not resolved. The CDR3 totals 15 residues. CDR1 and CDR2 (germline): WSHSY, SAAADI. Trimming cost V 6 bases and J 5 bases, with 20 bases left between them. CDR3 region: CASSDPDPIPHEQYF. The CDR3 bases are TGCGCCAGCAGCGATCCGGACCCCATACCCCACGAGCAGTACTTC.

The CDR3 is CASSMGTAAYEQYF. CDR3 sequence (DNA): TGTGCCAGTAGTATGGGGACAGCTGCCTACGAGCAGTACTTC. The rearrangement joins TRBV19 to TRBJ2-7, with 7 bases identical to TRBD1. V gave up 3 bases and J gave up 2 bases; unmatched junction bases: 4. The CDR3 has 14 residues. Looked up from germline, CDR1 is LNHDA and CDR2 is SQIVND (reference sequence).

Concerning this clone itself: Other DNA sequences in the same sample also yield this CDR3. The V call is TRBV5-6, the J call TRBJ2-7; D unresolved. In germline, CDR1 is SGHDT, CDR2 YYEEEE. Between the trimmed V and J ends, which lost 0 bases and 3 bases, there was a span of 4 bases. CDR3 length: 12 amino acids. The CDR3 region is CASSLGGYEQYF. The CDR3 coding sequence is TGTGCCAGCAGCTTGGGAGGCTACGAGCAGTACTTC.

The CDR3 protein is CASSLGLAGEGSYEQYF. CDR3 in DNA: TGTGCCAGCAGCTTAGGACTAGCGGGAGAAGGCTCCTACGAGCAGTACTTC. The chain has TRBV7-9 and TRBJ2-7, with 12 bases aligning to TRBD2. Germline V gene sequence: CDR1 SEHNR, CDR2 FQNEAQ (reference sequence). This CDR3 spans 17 amino acids. V lost 1 base and J lost 0; bases outside the gene matches: 4.

With regard to this clone: Other DNA sequences within the sample encode an identical CDR3. This rearrangement joins TRBV9 to TRBJ1-2; D gene ambiguous. V lost 0 bases to trimming and J lost 2 bases, with 8 bases between them. Germline loops: CDR1 SGDLS, CDR2 YYNGEE. The CDR3 has 14 residues. CDR3 residues: CASSVAPGNYGYTF. The CDR3 coding sequence is TGTGCCAGCAGCGTAGCCCCCGGCAACTATGGCTACACCTTC.

The rearrangement joins TRBV4-1 to TRBJ2-7; a weak D match, TRBD1 (6 bases). The V and J ends lost 1 base and 4 bases respectively, with 11 bases between them. CDR3 size: 14 residues. The germline CDR1 and CDR2 sequences are MGHRA and YSYEKL. DNA of the CDR3: TGCGCCAGCAGCCAAGTCCACACAGGGTACGAGCAGTACTTC. It is translated as CASSQVHTGYEQYF.

V usage is TRBV5-1 and J usage is TRBJ2-1; possible D gene TRBD1, 6 bases. Deletions cut 1 base from V and 6 bases from J, with 11 bases between. CDR3 length: 14 residues. Germline CDR1 is SGHRS and CDR2 is YFSETQ. The CDR3 is CASSLYRETNEQFF. The CDR3 nucleotides read TGCGCCAGCAGCTTGTACAGGGAGACCAATGAGCAGTTCTTC.

This chain connects TRBV2 to TRBJ2-7; 7 bases agree with TRBD2. V shed 1 base, J shed 2 bases, and the junction held 5 bases outside the gene matches. CDR1 and CDR2 (germline): SNHLY, FYNNEI. This CDR3 spans 15 amino acids. CDR3 sequence: CASSEGLAAAYEQYF. The CDR3 coding sequence is TGTGCCAGCAGTGAAGGTCTAGCGGCCGCCTACGAGCAGTACTTC.

The CDR3 DNA reads TGTGCCAGTAGCCCCGACCCCTACGGGCCCGAGCAGTACTTC. Protein sequence: CASSPDPYGPEQYF. The gene calls are TRBV19 and TRBJ2-7; D uncertain. The ends were cut back, 6 bases at V and 6 bases at J, with 18 bases in the middle. The CDR3 is made up of 14 amino acids. The germline gives CDR1 LNHDA, CDR2 SQIVND (reference sequence).

The chain recombines TRBV4-1 with TRBJ2-1, with 13 nucleotides matching TRBD2. The CDR3 has 14 residues. Germline V gives CDR1 MGHRA, CDR2 YSYEKL. V shed 6 bases, J shed 9 bases, and the junction held 5 bases outside the gene matches. The CDR3 DNA reads as TGCGCCAGCAGATCTACTAGCGGGGGGGGTGAGCAGTTCTTC. It specifies CASRSTSGGGEQFF.

The V call is TRBV5-5, the J call TRBJ1-4, with D hard to call. CDR1 SGHKS and CDR2 YYEKEE come from the germline V gene (reference sequence). The V end lost 1 base, the J end lost 7 bases, and 20 bases lay between the germline ends. There are 17 residues in the CDR3. For the CDR3, the DNA is TGTGCCAGCAGCTTGTTATCAAAGGGATCGGCCGGTGAAAAACTGTTTTTT. Its translation: CASSLLSKGSAGEKLFF.

V gene TRBV7-9 combines with J gene TRBJ1-1; D call uncertain. With 5 bases removed from V and 8 bases from J, the gap between germline ends came to 12 bases. The CDR3 sequence is 12 residues long. Germline loops: CDR1 SEHNR, CDR2 FQNEAQ (reference sequence). CDR3 coding DNA: TGTGCCAGCAGCGATCGAGCGGGGGAAGCTTTCTTT. Its translation: CASSDRAGEAFF.

Worth noting for this clone: Other DNA variants within this sample encode the same CDR3. This sequence joins TRBV2 and TRBJ1-2; 7 bases fit TRBD1. The CDR3 sequence is 13 residues long. V gave up 2 bases and J gave up 4 bases; unmatched junction bases: 1. Germline V lookup: CDR1 SNHLY, CDR2 FYNNEI. The CDR3 spells CASSEWTGYGYTF. As DNA, the CDR3 is TGTGCCAGCAGTGAATGGACAGGCTATGGCTACACCTTC.

This chain joins TRBV29-1 and TRBJ2-7; 8 bases align to TRBD1. CDR1 SQVTM and CDR2 ANQGSEA come from the germline V gene. This CDR3 has 15 residues. V trimming: 3 bases; J trimming: 1 base; junction bases outside the gene matches: 8. The CDR3, as DNA: TGCAGCGTTGAGGATGACAGGGGATATTCCTACGAGCAGTACTTC. Residues: CSVEDDRGYSYEQYF.

V is TRBV27 and J is TRBJ2-1, with 13 bases fitting TRBD2. CDR3 length: 15 residues. Per germline, CDR1 MNHEY and CDR2 SMNVEV (reference sequence). Germline trimming cut 6 bases from V and 5 bases from J; bases unmatched to any gene: 4. Here the CDR3 DNA reads TGTGCCAGCAGAGACGGGACTAGCGGGAACAATGAGCAGTTCTTC. Its protein product is CASRDGTSGNNEQFF.

V usage is TRBV19 and J usage is TRBJ2-3; possibly TRBD1 for D (6 bases). Germline CDR1 LNHDA, CDR2 SQIVND (reference sequence). Trimming removed 0 bases from V and 3 bases from J, with 10 bases in between. This CDR3 has 15 amino acids. CDR3 protein: CASSIDPTGTDTQYF. The CDR3 DNA is TGTGCCAGTAGTATAGACCCGACAGGTACAGATACGCAGTATTTT.

V gene TRBV21-1 combines with J gene TRBJ2-7; the table gives TRBD1 as D, unverified against the DNA. TRBV21-1 is marked as a pseudogene. The CDR3 has 17 amino acids. CDR3 region: CASSKDGPPDRAYEQYF. The DNA for the CDR3 is TGTGCCAGCAGCAAAGATGGCCCTCCGGACAGGGCCTACGAGCAGTACTTC.